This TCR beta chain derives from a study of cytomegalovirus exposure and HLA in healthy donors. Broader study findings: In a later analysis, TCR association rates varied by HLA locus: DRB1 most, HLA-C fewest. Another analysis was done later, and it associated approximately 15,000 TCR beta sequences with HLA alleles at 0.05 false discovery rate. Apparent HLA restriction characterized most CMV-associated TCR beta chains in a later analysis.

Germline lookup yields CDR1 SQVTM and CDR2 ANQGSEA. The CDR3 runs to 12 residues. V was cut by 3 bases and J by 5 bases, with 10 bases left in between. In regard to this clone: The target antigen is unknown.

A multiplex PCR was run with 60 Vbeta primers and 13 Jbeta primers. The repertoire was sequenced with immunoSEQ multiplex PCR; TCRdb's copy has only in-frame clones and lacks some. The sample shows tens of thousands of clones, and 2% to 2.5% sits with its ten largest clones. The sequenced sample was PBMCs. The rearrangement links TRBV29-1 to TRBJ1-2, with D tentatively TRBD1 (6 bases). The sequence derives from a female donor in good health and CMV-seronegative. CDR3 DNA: TGCAGCGTTGATCGGGGGGCGTATGGCTACACCTTC. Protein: CSVDRGAYGYTF.